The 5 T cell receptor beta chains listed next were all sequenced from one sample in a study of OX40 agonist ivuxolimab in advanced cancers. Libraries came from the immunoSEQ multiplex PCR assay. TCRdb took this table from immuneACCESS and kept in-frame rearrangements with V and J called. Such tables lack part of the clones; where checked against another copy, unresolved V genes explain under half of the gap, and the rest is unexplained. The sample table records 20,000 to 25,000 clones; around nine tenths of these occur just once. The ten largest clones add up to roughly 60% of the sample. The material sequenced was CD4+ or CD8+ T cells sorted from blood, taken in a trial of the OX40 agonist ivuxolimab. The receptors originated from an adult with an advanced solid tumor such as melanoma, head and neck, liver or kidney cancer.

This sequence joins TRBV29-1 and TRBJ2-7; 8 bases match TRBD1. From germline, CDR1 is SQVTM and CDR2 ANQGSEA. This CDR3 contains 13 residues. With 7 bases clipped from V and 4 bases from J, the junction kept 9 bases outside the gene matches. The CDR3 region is CSAAGGSDYEQYF. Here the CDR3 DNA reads TGCAGCGCCGCAGGGGGCTCCGATTACGAGCAGTACTTC.

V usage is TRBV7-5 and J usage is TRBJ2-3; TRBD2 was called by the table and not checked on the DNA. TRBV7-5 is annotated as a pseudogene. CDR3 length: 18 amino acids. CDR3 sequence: CASSFKVAIAVRTDTQYF. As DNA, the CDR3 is TGTGCCAGCAGCTTTAAGGTCGCTATAGCGGTCCGCACAGATACGCAGTATTTT.

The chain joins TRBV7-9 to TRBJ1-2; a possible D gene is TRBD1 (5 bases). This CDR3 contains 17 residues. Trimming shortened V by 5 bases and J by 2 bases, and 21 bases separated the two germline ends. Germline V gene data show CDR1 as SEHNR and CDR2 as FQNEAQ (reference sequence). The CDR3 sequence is CASSPIQGRGTNYGYTF. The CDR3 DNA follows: TGTGCCAGCAGCCCAATACAAGGCCGAGGGACGAACTATGGCTACACCTTC.

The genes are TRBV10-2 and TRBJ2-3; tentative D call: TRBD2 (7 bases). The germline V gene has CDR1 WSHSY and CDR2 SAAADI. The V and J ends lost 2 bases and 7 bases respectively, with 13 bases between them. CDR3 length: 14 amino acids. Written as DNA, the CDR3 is TGCGCCAGCAGTGAGAGGGGGGGGGCCTATACGCAGTATTTT. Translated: CASSERGGAYTQYF.

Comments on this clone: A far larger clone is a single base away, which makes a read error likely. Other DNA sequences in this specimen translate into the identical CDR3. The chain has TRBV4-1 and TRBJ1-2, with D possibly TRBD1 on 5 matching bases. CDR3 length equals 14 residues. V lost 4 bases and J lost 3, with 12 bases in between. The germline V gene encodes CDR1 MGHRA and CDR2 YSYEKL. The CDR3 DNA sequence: TGCGCCAGCAGCCCTGAGGGAGGGGACTATGGCTACACCTTC. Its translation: CASSPEGGDYGYTF.